These 10 T cell receptor beta chains came from one sample sequenced in a study of shared clonotypes between healthy human individuals. Produced via immunoSEQ multiplex PCR; TCRdb's table is partial and in-frame only. The sample records over 950,000 clones, 70% to 80% being singletons. What was sequenced was memory CD4+ T cells from PBMCs. This sample's subset: CD45RA-negative fraction. These receptors came from a man aged 18 to 30 in good health. Some clones in this sample may be carry-over from other donors' samples.

The chain carries TRBV5-1 and TRBJ2-5, with TRBD1 as a possible D gene (5 bases). This CDR3 is built from 14 residues. CDR1 SGHRS and CDR2 YFSETQ come from the germline V gene. V dropped 3 bases and J dropped 4 bases, with 13 bases sitting between them. The CDR3 DNA reads as TGCGCCAGCAGCTATTCAGGGCCCCCAGAGACCCAGTACTTC. This codes for CASSYSGPPETQYF.

The gene calls are TRBV14 and TRBJ1-1, with D possibly being TRBD1 (6 bases). V lost 4 bases, J lost 1 base, and 13 bases lay in between. The germline gives CDR1 SGHDN, CDR2 FVKESK. This CDR3 is 15 amino acids long. The CDR3 sequence is CASSRRGAANTEAFF. CDR3 bases: TGTGCCAGCAGCCGGAGGGGGGCAGCGAACACTGAAGCTTTCTTT.

This CDR3 reads CASSVGTGNHEQYF. In nucleotides, the CDR3 is TGTGCCAGCAGTGTTGGGACAGGGAACCACGAGCAGTACTTC. The genes are TRBV2 and TRBJ2-7; the match to TRBD1 covers 9 bases. Germline V CDR1 and CDR2: SNHLY, FYNNEI. This CDR3 has 14 residues. Losses at the gene ends were 4 bases for V and 5 bases for J; bases not matched to a gene: 6.

This rearrangement joins TRBV18 to TRBJ2-7; D is unclear. Trimming removed 6 bases from V and 4 bases from J, with 10 bases in between. The CDR3 runs to 12 residues. Germline V gene sequence: CDR1 KGHSH, CDR2 LQKENI. This CDR3 reads CASSEIGYEQYF. The CDR3 DNA reads TGTGCCAGCTCCGAAATCGGTTACGAGCAGTACTTC.

The V and J genes are TRBV7-9 and TRBJ2-5, with D possibly TRBD2 on 5 matching bases. The V gene lost 3 bases and the J gene lost 2 bases, with 7 bases spanning the gap. The CDR3 length is 13 residues. The V gene's germline CDR1 is SEHNR and CDR2 FQNEAQ (reference sequence). The CDR3 sequence is CASSLDSQETQYF. The CDR3 region has the DNA TGTGCCAGCAGCTTGGACTCACAAGAGACCCAGTACTTC.

V gene TRBV19 combines with J gene TRBJ2-6, with 9 bases identical to TRBD1. CDR1 and CDR2 (germline): LNHDA, SQIVND (reference sequence). Trimming cost V 4 bases and J 2 bases; bases outside gene matches: 9. The CDR3 is 18 amino acids. Written as DNA, the CDR3 is TGTGCCAGTAGTAGGAACCGGGACAGGGTAACTGGGGCCAACGTCCTGACTTTC. It yields the protein CASSRNRDRVTGANVLTF.

This clone has only a few counts. This may arise from a read error, as a much more abundant clone is one base away. This sample also contains other DNA sequences that code for the same CDR3. J is TRBJ1-4 and V is TRBV7-2, with 7 bases that match TRBD1. This CDR3 has 15 amino acids. Germline assignment: CDR1 SGHTA and CDR2 FQGNSA. The CDR3 reads CASRLRSGGNEKLFF. DNA for the CDR3: TGTGCCAGCAGGTTACGTTCAGGGGGGAATGAGAAACTGTTTTTT.

V and J are TRBV7-9 and TRBJ1-1, with 12 bases aligning to TRBD1. Germline V gives CDR1 SEHNR, CDR2 FQNEAQ (reference sequence). After removal of 1 base from V and 5 bases from J, the junction contained 8 bases not matched to a gene. The CDR3 is 17 residues long. CDR3 residues: CASSLGDRGRIGTEAFF. DNA for the CDR3: TGTGCCAGCAGCTTAGGGGACAGGGGGCGAATTGGGACTGAAGCTTTCTTT. Full variable domain (outside the CDR3, taken from reference TRBV7-9 and TRBJ1-1): DTGVSQNPRHKITKRGQNVTFRCDPISEHNRLYWYRQTLGQGPEFLTYFQNEAQLEKSRLLSDRFSAERPKGSFSTLEIQRTEQGDSAMYLCASSLGDRGRIGTEAFFGQGTRLTVV.

Only a few counts were recorded for this clone. This chain joins TRBV4-1 and TRBJ2-1; 14 positions agree with TRBD2. The ends lost 1 base at V and 7 bases at J; junction bases unmatched: 3. CDR3 length equals 16 residues. In germline, CDR1 is MGHRA, CDR2 YSYEKL. The CDR3 loop reads CASSQGTSGGRNEQFF. Written as DNA, the CDR3 is TGCGCCAGCAGCCAAGGGACTAGCGGGGGGCGGAATGAGCAGTTCTTC.

The chain couples TRBV5-4 to TRBJ1-1, with TRBD1 matching 8 bases. Trimming removed 1 base from V and 10 bases from J; junction bases left unmatched: 3. Germline CDR1 reads SGHNT; CDR2 reads YYREEE (reference sequence). The CDR3 spans 12 residues. The CDR3 sequence is CASSLSQGAAFF. In DNA, the CDR3 is TGTGCCAGCAGCTTGAGTCAGGGGGCAGCTTTCTTT. The variable domain in full, completed from reference TRBV5-4 and TRBJ1-1, reads ETGVTQSPTHLIKTRGQQVTLRCSSQSGHNTVSWYQQALGQGPQFIFQYYREEENGRGNFPPRFSGLQFPNYSSELNVNALELDDSALYLCASSLSQGAAFFGQGTRLTVV.